This TCR beta chain appears in the sequencing data of a study of low-dose radiotherapy and immunotherapy resistance in tumors. Both TCRalpha and TCRbeta chains were reverse transcribed with V-gene-specific primers. It was with a constant-region primer and a V-primer adapter that TCRs were amplified over roughly 19 PCR cycles. From the reads, TCRdb called clonotypes with MiXCR, one entry per CDR3 protein. Of under 11,000 distinct CDR3 sequences in the sample, over 55% were seen once. Unmatched junction bases numbered 6, after V lost 7 bases and J lost 6 bases. From germline, CDR1 is SGHAT and CDR2 FQNNGV. The CDR3 sequence is 15 residues long.

The V gene is TRBV11-2, the J gene TRBJ2-3, with 14 nucleotides matching TRBD2. This TCR was recovered from a human donor with advanced metastatic prostate, ovarian, gallbladder or colorectal cancer (not recorded which). This table probably holds off-target reads from a library built for another chain. CDR3 amino acids: CASTRTSGRIDTQYF. CDR3 DNA sequence: TGTGCCAGCACCCGGACTAGCGGGAGGATCGATACGCAGTATTTT. Complete variable domain (other parts from reference TRBV11-2 and TRBJ2-3): EAGVAQSPRYKIIEKRQSVAFWCNPISGHATLYWYQQILGQGPKLLIQFQNNGVVDDSQLPKDRFSAERLKGVDSTLKIQPAKLEDSAVYLCASTRTSGRIDTQYFGPGTRLTVL.